Listed below are T cell receptor beta chains from one sample, sequenced in a study of human T cells and chemical hapten exposure. Via MiXCR, TCRdb re-called the RACE reads, giving one row per CDR3 protein. The sample yields roughly 90,000 distinct CDR3 sequences, 11% seen once. This sample comprised whole blood, obtained in connection with sensitization to the hapten diphenylcyclopropenone (DPC). The receptors originated from a woman in her twenties or thirties with alopecia areata. Some clones in this sample may be carry-over from other donors' samples. Each CDR3 is given with its conserved first and last residue. The D gene is left open where the match is weak. Rows may omit the clone size; those that give it use once, few, many or a size class.

V	D	J	size	CDR3	DNA
TRBV28	-	TRBJ2-7	few	CASRVDSMQYF	TGTGCCAGCAGAGTGGATTCGATGCAGTACTTC
TRBV2	-	TRBJ2-3	many	CASSEPYTDTQYF	TGTGCCAGCAGTGAACCCTACACAGATACGCAGTATTTT
TRBV29-1	-	TRBJ1-1	-	CSVIIGGNTEAFF	TGCAGCGTTATTATCGGGGGGAACACTGAAGCTTTCTTT
TRBV11-2	-	TRBJ2-1	many	CASSLGSRTRPFF	TGTGCCAGCAGCTTAGGATCGCGGACCCGCCCGTTCTTC
TRBV27	-	TRBJ2-1	few	CASSLSGLDEQFF	TGTGCCAGCAGTTTAAGCGGGCTCGATGAGCAGTTCTTC
TRBV4-1	TRBD2	TRBJ2-3	many	CASSQEAGGSDTQYF	TGCGCCAGCAGCCAAGAGGCGGGGGGCTCAGATACGCAGTATTTT
TRBV6-5	TRBD1	TRBJ2-3	few	CASSPRDSASTDTQYF	TGTGCCAGCAGCCCCCGGGACAGCGCTAGCACAGATACGCAGTATTTT
TRBV28	-	TRBJ2-3	many	CASSTRLVTVWRTDTQYF	TGTGCCAGCAGTACCCGACTAGTAACGGTTTGGCGCACAGATACGCAGTATTTT
TRBV3-1	TRBD2	TRBJ2-3	-	CASSHPRLAGGYDTQYF	TGTGCCAGCAGCCATCCTCGACTAGCGGGAGGGTATGATACGCAGTATTTT
TRBV6-2/TRBV6-3	-	TRBJ2-7	many	CASSYFGVRYEQYF	TGTGCCAGCAGTTACTTCGGAGTCCGGTACGAGCAGTACTTC
TRBV20-1	-	TRBJ2-3	-	CSALSQDTLYF	TGCAGTGCCCTATCCCAAGATACGCTGTATTTT
TRBV7-9	-	TRBJ1-2	many	CASSAAAVYGYTF	TGTGCCAGCAGCGCGGCGGCGGTCTATGGCTACACCTTC
TRBV12-3/TRBV12-4	TRBD1	TRBJ2-1	-	CASSTQGNFYNEQFF	TGTGCCAGCAGCACACAGGGGAACTTCTACAATGAGCAGTTCTTC
TRBV28	-	TRBJ2-4	few	CASSSPRQSLAKNIQYF	TGTGCCAGCAGTTCCCCGAGACAGTCGCTAGCCAAAAACATTCAGTACTTC
TRBV28	TRBD2	TRBJ2-3	few	CASSVGGGTDTQYF	TGTGCCAGCAGTGTGGGGGGGGGCACAGATACGCAGTATTTT
TRBV12-3/TRBV12-4	-	TRBJ1-2	few	CASSPTSTNYGYTF	TGTGCCAGCAGTCCCACTTCAACTAACTATGGCTACACCTTC
TRBV5-1	-	TRBJ1-4	once	CASTPGQNNNEKLFF	TGCGCCAGCACGCCCGGGCAGAACAATAATGAAAAACTGTTTTTT
TRBV9	-	TRBJ2-1	-	CASSQARGRVFDEQFF	TGTGCCAGCAGCCAGGCCAGGGGGAGGGTTTTTGATGAGCAGTTCTTC
TRBV7-2	-	TRBJ1-6	few	CASSLGDGVHNSPLHF	TGTGCCAGCAGCTTAGGGGACGGCGTCCATAATTCACCCCTCCACTTT
TRBV4-3	-	TRBJ2-1	-	CASSQGRAQASGNEQFF	TGCGCCAGCAGCCAAGGTCGTGCCCAGGCCTCTGGCAATGAGCAGTTCTTC
TRBV6-6	TRBD1	TRBJ1-4	many	CASSPTGARNEKLFF	TGTGCCAGCAGCCCTACAGGGGCCCGAAATGAAAAACTGTTTTTT
TRBV29-1	-	TRBJ2-1	-	CSAHRGLGEQFF	TGCAGCGCCCATAGGGGTCTGGGTGAGCAGTTCTTC
TRBV27	-	TRBJ1-3	-	CASSLQGGLSGNTIYF	TGTGCCAGCAGTTTACAGGGTGGGCTCTCTGGAAACACCATATATTTT
TRBV20-1	TRBD1	TRBJ1-6	few	CSAPSQGAGNSPLHF	TGCAGTGCTCCATCCCAGGGGGCAGGGAATTCACCCCTCCACTTT
TRBV29-1	-	TRBJ2-3	-	CSVEGASGADTQYF	TGCAGCGTTGAGGGGGCTAGCGGCGCAGATACGCAGTATTTT
TRBV3-1	-	TRBJ1-6	few	CASSPQSAEAPLHF	TGTGCCAGCAGCCCACAGTCGGCGGAGGCACCCCTCCACTTT
TRBV21-1	-	TRBJ2-1	many	CASSFSGSYEQFF	TGTGCCAGCAGCTTCAGCGGGAGTTATGAGCAGTTCTTC
TRBV10-3	TRBD2	TRBJ2-1	many	CAISEGVAGGNNEQFF	TGTGCCATCAGTGAGGGCGTAGCGGGAGGAAACAATGAGCAGTTCTTC
TRBV6-1	-	TRBJ2-7	many	CASSGRDGAYYEQYF	TGTGCCAGCAGTGGAAGGGACGGCGCCTACTACGAGCAGTACTTC
TRBV10-3	TRBD2	TRBJ2-7	many	CAISEGPGTMYEQYF	TGTGCCATCAGTGAGGGTCCGGGGACTATGTACGAGCAGTACTTC
TRBV20-1	-	TRBJ1-1	few	CSASRTITEAFF	TGCAGTGCAAGCCGGACAATCACTGAAGCTTTCTTT
TRBV4-1	-	TRBJ2-1	-	CASSQARQGRRFF	TGCGCCAGCAGCCAAGCTCGCCAGGGGAGGCGGTTCTTC
TRBV11-2	TRBD1	TRBJ2-5	many	CASSLGTGGEETQYF	TGTGCCAGCAGCCTGGGGACAGGGGGGGAAGAGACCCAGTACTTC
TRBV20-1	TRBD1	TRBJ2-5	many	CSARRDRGLETQYF	TGCAGTGCTAGGAGGGACAGGGGGCTAGAGACCCAGTACTTC
TRBV7-2	TRBD2	TRBJ2-3	-	CASNRRSGGPTTDTQYF	TGTGCCAGCAACAGAAGGAGCGGGGGCCCAACCACAGATACGCAGTATTTT
TRBV9	TRBD2	TRBJ2-1	many	CASSAGGAGANEQFF	TGTGCCAGCAGCGCCGGGGGGGCAGGAGCCAATGAGCAGTTCTTC
TRBV7-2	TRBD1	TRBJ2-3	-	CASTGQGNTQYF	TGTGCCAGCACGGGACAGGGAAATACGCAGTATTTT
TRBV20-1	TRBD2	TRBJ2-7	many	CSASPRTSGDVYEQYF	TGCAGTGCTAGTCCGAGGACTAGCGGGGACGTCTACGAGCAGTACTTC
TRBV6-5	-	TRBJ1-2	few	CASSYGGNYGYTF	TGTGCCAGCAGTTACGGGGGGAACTATGGCTACACCTTC
TRBV30	TRBD2	TRBJ2-3	-	CAWRPRVSGGAVTQYF	TGTGCCTGGAGGCCCCGGGTTAGCGGGGGGGCGGTTACGCAGTATTTT
TRBV27	-	TRBJ1-5	-	CASSLGSELNPQHF	TGTGCCAGCAGTTTAGGGTCAGAACTGAATCCCCAGCATTTT
TRBV28	-	TRBJ1-5	many	CASIRASNQPQHF	TGTGCCAGCATAAGGGCGAGCAATCAGCCCCAGCATTTT
TRBV18	TRBD2	TRBJ2-5	many	CASSPGLAGVQETQYF	TGTGCCAGCTCACCCGGACTAGCGGGGGTCCAAGAGACCCAGTACTTC
TRBV6-2/TRBV6-3	-	TRBJ2-6	many	CASSQDDSGANVLTF	TGTGCCAGCAGCCAGGACGACTCTGGGGCCAACGTCCTGACTTTC
TRBV24-1	TRBD1	TRBJ1-5	many	CATHSGGQGINQTQHF	TGTGCCACCCACTCCGGGGGACAGGGGATAAATCAGACCCAGCATTTT
TRBV19	-	TRBJ1-6	-	CASSSVDSITYNSPLHF	TGTGCCAGTAGTAGCGTGGACAGTATCACCTATAATTCACCCCTCCACTTT
TRBV6-5	-	TRBJ2-5	many	CASSSPGVETQYF	TGTGCCAGCAGCAGTCCAGGGGTAGAGACCCAGTACTTC
TRBV6-6	TRBD2	TRBJ2-3	-	CASSLSGVSTDMQYF	TGTGCCAGCAGTCTTAGCGGGGTATCCACAGATATGCAGTATTTT
TRBV6-1	TRBD2	TRBJ2-3	many	CASSPGVAGGTDTQYF	TGTGCCAGCAGCCCCGGGGTAGCGGGTGGGACAGATACGCAGTATTTT
TRBV7-9	TRBD1	TRBJ2-5	-	CATGGREMATQYF	TGTGCCACAGGGGGCAGGGAGATGGCGACCCAGTACTTC
TRBV6-2/TRBV6-3	-	TRBJ1-1	-	CASSSGRGTEAFF	TGTGCCAGCAGTAGCGGAAGGGGCACTGAAGCTTTCTTT
TRBV4-1	TRBD2	TRBJ2-1	many	CASNQPSGGLSSYNEQFF	TGCGCCAGCAACCAACCTAGCGGGGGGTTAAGCTCCTACAATGAGCAGTTCTTC
TRBV18	-	TRBJ2-5	-	CASSSSGSMRETQYF	TGTGCCAGCTCATCCTCCGGGAGCATGAGGGAGACCCAGTACTTC
TRBV28	TRBD2	TRBJ2-1	few	CASTERGGHYNEQFF	TGTGCCAGCACCGAGCGGGGGGGTCACTACAATGAGCAGTTCTTC